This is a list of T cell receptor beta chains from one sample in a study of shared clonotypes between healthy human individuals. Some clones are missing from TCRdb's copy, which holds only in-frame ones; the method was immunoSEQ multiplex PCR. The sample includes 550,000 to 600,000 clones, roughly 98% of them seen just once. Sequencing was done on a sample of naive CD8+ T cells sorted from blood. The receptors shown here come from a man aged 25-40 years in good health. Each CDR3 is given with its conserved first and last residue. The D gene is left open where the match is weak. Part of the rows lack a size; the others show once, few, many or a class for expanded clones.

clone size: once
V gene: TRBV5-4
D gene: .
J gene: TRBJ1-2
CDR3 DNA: TGTGCCAGCAGCCTAGATAACTATGGCTACACCTTC
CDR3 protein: CASSLDNYGYTF

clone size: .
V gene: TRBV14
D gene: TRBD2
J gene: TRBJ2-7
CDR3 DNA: TGTGCCAGCAGCCAAATAGGACTAGCGGGACCCTACGAGCAGTACTTC
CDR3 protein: CASSQIGLAGPYEQYF

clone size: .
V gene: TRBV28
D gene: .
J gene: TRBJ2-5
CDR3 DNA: TGTGCCAGCTTGCCCAGGGGTGAAGGGGGCGGGAGGGAGACCCAGTACTTC
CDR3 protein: CASLPRGEGGGRETQYF

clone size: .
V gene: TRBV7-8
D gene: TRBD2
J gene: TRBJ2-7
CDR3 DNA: TGTGCCAGCAGCTCCGGACTAGCGGATATCTCCTACGAGCAGTACTTC
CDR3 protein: CASSSGLADISYEQYF

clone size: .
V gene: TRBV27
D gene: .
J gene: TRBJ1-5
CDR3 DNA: TGTGCCAGCAGTACAGGGAACAATCAGCCCCAGCATTTT
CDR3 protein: CASSTGNNQPQHF

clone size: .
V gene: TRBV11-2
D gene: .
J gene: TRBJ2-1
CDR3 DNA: TGTGCCAGCCGGTTAGCCTTCGATGAGCAGTTCTTC
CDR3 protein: CASRLAFDEQFF

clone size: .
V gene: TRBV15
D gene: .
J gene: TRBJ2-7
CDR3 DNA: TGTGCCACCAGCAGAGACATGTCCTACGAGCAGTACTTC
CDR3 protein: CATSRDMSYEQYF

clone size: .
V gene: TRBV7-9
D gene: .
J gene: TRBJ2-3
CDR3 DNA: TGTGCCAGCAGCACAATCGACAGGAATAGCACAGATACGCAGTATTTT
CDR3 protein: CASSTIDRNSTDTQYF

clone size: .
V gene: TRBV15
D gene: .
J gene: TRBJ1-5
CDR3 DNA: TGTGCCACCAGCAGAGAGCCGGGGAATCAGCCCCAGCATTTT
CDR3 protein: CATSREPGNQPQHF

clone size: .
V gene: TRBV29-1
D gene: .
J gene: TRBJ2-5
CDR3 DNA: TGCAGCGTTGATCGGTCAGGGGCCGAGACCCAGTACTTC
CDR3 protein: CSVDRSGAETQYF

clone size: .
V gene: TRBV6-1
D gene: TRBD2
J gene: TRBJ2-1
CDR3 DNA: TGTGCCAGCAGTAGCTGGGAGGGTGGGTACAATGAGCAGTTCTTC
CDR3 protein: CASSSWEGGYNEQFF

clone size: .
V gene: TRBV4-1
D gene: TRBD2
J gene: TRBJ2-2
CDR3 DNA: TGCGCCAGCAGCCAAGGCGGGACTAGCGGGAGTCATCTCACCCGGGAGCTGTTTTTT
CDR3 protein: CASSQGGTSGSHLTRELFF

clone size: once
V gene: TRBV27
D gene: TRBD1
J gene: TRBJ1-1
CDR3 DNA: TGTGCCAGCAGTTATTACAGGGGTGATACTGAAGCTTTCTTT
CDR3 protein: CASSYYRGDTEAFF

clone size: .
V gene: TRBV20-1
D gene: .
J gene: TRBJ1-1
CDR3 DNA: TGCAGTGCCGTCATCGGCGCTTTCTTT
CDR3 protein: CSAVIGAFF

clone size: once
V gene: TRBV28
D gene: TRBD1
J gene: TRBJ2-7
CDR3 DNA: TGTGCCAGCAGTTTGACCCGGGACAGTAACTACGAGCAGTACTTC
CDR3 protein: CASSLTRDSNYEQYF

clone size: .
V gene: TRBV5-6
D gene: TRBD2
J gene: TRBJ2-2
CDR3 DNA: TGTGCCAGCAGCTTGGCCGCTAGCGGACTTAACACCGGGGAGCTGTTTTTT
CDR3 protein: CASSLAASGLNTGELFF

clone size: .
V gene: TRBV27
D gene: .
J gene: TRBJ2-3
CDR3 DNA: TGTGCCAGCAAGGAGGGGGTGAGGACAGATACGCAGTATTTT
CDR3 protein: CASKEGVRTDTQYF

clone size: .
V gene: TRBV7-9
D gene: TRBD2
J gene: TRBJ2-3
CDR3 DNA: TGTGCCAGCAGCTTCAGACTAGCGGGAGCCACAGATACGCAGTATTTT
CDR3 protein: CASSFRLAGATDTQYF

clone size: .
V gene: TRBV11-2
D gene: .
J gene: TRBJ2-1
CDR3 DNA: TGTGCCAGCAGCTCAGGTCGGGCCCACAATGAGCAGTTCTTC
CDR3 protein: CASSSGRAHNEQFF

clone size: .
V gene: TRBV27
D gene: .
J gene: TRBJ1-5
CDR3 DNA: TGTGCCAGCAGTGACGGTGGACAGCCCCAGCATTTT
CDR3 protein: CASSDGGQPQHF

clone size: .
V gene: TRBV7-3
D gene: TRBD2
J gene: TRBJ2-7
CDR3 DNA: TGTGCCAGCAGCTTAAATTACCGGACTAGCGGTTACGAGCAGTACTTC
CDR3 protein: CASSLNYRTSGYEQYF

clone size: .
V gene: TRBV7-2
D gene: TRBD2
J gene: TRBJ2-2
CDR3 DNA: TGTGCCAGCAGCTTCCGGGGACTAGCGAGCACCGGGGAGCTGTTTTTT
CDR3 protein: CASSFRGLASTGELFF

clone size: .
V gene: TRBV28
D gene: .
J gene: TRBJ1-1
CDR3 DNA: TGTGCCAGCAGTCCACCGGGCCGGAACACTGAAGCTTTCTTT
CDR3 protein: CASSPPGRNTEAFF

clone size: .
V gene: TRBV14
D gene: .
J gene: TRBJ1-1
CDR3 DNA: TGTGCCAGCAGCCTTTTTGATCAAACAGGTGTCGGCACTGAAGCTTTCTTT
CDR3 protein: CASSLFDQTGVGTEAFF

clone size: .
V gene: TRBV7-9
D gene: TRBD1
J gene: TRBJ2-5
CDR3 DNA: TGTGCCAGCAGCCAAGCAGGACAGGGGAGATTAGAGACCCAGTACTTC
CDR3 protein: CASSQAGQGRLETQYF

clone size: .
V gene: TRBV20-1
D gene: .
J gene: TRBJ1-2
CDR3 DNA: TGCAGTGCCCCCAGCTTCGGCTACACCTTC
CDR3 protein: CSAPSFGYTF

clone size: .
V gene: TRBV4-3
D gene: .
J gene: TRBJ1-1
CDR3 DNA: TGCGCCAGCAGCCAAGATCCCCTGAACACTGAAGCTTTCTTT
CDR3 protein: CASSQDPLNTEAFF

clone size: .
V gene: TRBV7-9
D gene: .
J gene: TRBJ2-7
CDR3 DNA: TGTGCCAGCAGCTTACAGGAGACGTCCTACGAGCAGTACTTC
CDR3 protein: CASSLQETSYEQYF

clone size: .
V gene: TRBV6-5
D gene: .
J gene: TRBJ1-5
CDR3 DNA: TGTGCCAGCAGTTCACTCGCGGGGAGCAATCAGCCCCAGCATTTT
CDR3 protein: CASSSLAGSNQPQHF

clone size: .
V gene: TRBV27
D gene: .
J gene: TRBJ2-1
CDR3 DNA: TGTGCCAGCAGCAACCTAGCGTCCGAGCAGTTCTTC
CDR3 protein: CASSNLASEQFF

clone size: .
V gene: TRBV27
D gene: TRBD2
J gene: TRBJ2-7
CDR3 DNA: TGTGCCAGCAGTAAACTAGCGGGAGTGCTCTACGAGCAGTACTTC
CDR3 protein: CASSKLAGVLYEQYF

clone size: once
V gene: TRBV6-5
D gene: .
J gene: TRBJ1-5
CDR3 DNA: TGTGCCAGCAGTTATTCGGGGGTCCCGGATCAGCCCCAGCATTTT
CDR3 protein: CASSYSGVPDQPQHF

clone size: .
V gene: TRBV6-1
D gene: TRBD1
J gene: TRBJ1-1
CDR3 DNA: TGTGCCAGCAGTGGACCAGGACAGGGCTACACTGAAGCTTTCTTT
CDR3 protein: CASSGPGQGYTEAFF

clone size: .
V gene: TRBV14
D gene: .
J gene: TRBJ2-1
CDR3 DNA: TGTGCCAGCAGTCCCGACAGATACTCCTACAATGAGCAGTTCTTC
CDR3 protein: CASSPDRYSYNEQFF

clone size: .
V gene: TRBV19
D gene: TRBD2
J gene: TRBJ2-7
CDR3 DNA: TGTGCCAGCCGCCCCTTCGGTGGCGGGAGCTCCTACGAGCAGTACTTC
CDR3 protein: CASRPFGGGSSYEQYF

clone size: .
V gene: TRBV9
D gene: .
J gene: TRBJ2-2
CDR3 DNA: TGTGCCAGCAGCGTAGAATCTCTCTCCACCGGGGAGCTGTTTTTT
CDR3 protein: CASSVESLSTGELFF

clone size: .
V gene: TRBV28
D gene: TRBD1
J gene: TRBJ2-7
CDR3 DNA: TGTGCCAGCAGTTTTCAGTTTACAGGGGTCTACGAGCAGTACTTC
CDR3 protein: CASSFQFTGVYEQYF

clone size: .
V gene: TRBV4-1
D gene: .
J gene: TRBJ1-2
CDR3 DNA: TGCGCCAGCAGCCAAGATTCCGGGCCTTTCTATGGCTACACCTTC
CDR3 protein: CASSQDSGPFYGYTF

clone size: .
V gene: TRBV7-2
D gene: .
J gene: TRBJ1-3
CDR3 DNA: TGTGCCAGCAGCCCCGAACTAGGGTCTGGAAACACCATATATTTT
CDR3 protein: CASSPELGSGNTIYF

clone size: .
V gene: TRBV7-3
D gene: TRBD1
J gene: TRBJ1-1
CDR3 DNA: TGTGCCAGCAAGCGCGGGACAGGGGCCGAGAACACTGAAGCTTTCTTT
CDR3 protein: CASKRGTGAENTEAFF

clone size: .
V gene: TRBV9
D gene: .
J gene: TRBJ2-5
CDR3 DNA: TGTGCCAGCAGCGTAGCCCGGAGTCGGGGAGAGACCCAGTACTTC
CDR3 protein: CASSVARSRGETQYF

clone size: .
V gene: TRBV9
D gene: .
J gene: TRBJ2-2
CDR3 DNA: TGTGCCAGCAGCCCCCATGGGGACAACCCCGGGGAGCTGTTTTTT
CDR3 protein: CASSPHGDNPGELFF